Included here is one T cell receptor (beta chain) sequence, with context. The study assigned cohorts using participant-reported clinical history. This CDR3 is 15 amino acids long. Trimming shortened V by 1 base and J by 4 bases, and 13 bases separated the two germline ends. Germline V gene data show CDR1 as SGHAT and CDR2 as FQNNGV. These data come from a study of blood T cell repertoires in COVID-19. Study-level background: COVID-19 samples from acute and convalescent phases originated in the United States, Italy and Spain. The analysed material was cDNA or gDNA that came from T cells, B-cell-depleted T cells, or PBMCs.

Here immunoSEQ multiplex PCR was the method, and the copy in TCRdb shows in-frame clones only, minus some. The sample includes about 160,000 clones, roughly 80% of them seen just once. The chain links TRBV11-2 to TRBJ2-5; weak D call: TRBD1 (6 bases). The sequenced sample consisted of PBMCs or T cells enriched from blood (not recorded which). This clonotype originated in a woman aged 40 to 50 with acute COVID-19. The CDR3, as DNA: TGTGCCAGCAGCTTAGTCCTCAGGGGCCCAGAGACCCAGTACTTC. Translated: CASSLVLRGPETQYF.